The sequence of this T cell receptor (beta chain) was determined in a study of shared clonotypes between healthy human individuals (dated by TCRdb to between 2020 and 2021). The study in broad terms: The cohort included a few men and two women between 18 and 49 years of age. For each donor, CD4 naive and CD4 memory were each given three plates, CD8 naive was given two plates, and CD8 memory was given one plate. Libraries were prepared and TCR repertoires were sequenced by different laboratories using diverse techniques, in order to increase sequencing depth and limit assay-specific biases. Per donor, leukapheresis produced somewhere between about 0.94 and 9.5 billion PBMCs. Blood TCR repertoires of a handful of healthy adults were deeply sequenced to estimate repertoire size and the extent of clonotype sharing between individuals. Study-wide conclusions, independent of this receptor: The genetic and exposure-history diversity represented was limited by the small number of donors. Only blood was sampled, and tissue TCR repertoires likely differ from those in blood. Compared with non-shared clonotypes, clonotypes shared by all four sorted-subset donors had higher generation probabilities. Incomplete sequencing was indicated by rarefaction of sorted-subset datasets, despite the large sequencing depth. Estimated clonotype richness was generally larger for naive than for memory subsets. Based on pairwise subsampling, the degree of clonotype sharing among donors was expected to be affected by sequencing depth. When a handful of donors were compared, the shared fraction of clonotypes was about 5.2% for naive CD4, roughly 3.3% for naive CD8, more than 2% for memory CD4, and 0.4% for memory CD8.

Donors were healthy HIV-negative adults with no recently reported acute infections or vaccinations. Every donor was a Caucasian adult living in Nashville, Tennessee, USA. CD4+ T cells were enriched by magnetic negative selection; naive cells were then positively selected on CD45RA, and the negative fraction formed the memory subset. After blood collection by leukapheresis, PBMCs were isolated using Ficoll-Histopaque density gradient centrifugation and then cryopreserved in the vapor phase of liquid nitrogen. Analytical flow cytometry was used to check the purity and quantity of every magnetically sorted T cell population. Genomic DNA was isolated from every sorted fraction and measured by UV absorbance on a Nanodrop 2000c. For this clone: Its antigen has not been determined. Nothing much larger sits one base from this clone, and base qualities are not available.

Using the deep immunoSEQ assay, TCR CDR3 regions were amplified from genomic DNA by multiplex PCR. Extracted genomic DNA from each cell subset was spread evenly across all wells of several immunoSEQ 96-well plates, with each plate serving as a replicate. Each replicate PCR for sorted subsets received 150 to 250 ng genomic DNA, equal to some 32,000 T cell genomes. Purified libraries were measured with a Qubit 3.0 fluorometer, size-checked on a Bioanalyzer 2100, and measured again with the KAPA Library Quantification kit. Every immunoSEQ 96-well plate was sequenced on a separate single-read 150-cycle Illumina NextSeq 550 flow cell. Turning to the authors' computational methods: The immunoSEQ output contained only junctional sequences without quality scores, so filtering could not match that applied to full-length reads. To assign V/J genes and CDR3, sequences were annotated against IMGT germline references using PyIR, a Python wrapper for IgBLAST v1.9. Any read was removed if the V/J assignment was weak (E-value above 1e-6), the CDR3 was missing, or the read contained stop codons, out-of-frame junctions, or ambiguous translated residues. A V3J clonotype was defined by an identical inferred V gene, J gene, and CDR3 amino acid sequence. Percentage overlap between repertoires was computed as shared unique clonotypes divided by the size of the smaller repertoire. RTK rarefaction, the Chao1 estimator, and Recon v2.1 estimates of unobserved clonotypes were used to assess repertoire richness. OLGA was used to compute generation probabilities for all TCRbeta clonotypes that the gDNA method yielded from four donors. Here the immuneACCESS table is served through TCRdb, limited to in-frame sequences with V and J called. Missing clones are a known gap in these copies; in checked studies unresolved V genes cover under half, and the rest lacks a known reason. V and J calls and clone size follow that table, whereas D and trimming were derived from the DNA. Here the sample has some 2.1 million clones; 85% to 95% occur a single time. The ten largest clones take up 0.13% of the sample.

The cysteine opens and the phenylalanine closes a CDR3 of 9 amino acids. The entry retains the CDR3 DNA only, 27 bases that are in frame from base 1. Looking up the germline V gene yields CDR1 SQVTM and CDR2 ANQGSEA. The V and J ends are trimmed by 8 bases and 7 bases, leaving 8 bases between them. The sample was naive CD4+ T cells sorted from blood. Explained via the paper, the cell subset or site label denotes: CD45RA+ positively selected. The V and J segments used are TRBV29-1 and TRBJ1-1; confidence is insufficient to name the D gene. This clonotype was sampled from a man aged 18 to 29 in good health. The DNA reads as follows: TGCAGCAAACATGATGAAGCTTTCTTT. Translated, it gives CSKHDEAFF.